The 28 T cell receptor beta chains below all came from one sample that was sequenced in a study of blood T cell repertoires in COVID-19. The protocol was immunoSEQ multiplex PCR, while the TCRdb copy is restricted to in-frame clones and leaves out a portion. This sample has 300,000 to 350,000 clones, with over 85% found just once. The sample consisted of PBMCs or T cells enriched from blood (not recorded which). These TCRs come from a woman between 25 and 40 years old who had recovered from COVID-19.

This sequence joins TRBV6-5 and TRBJ2-1; TRBD2 agrees at 7 bases. CDR3 length equals 15 residues. V lost 0 bases and J lost 4; bases outside the gene matches: 3. CDR1 is MNHEY, CDR2 SVGAGI, per germline. The CDR3 loop reads CASSYSGGSYNEQFF. The CDR3 coding sequence is TGTGCCAGCAGTTACTCGGGGGGGAGTTACAATGAGCAGTTCTTC.

The V gene is TRBV6-5, the J gene TRBJ1-6; D remains ambiguous. The CDR3 is 13 amino acids. Trimming shortened V by 6 bases and J by 9 bases, and 12 bases separated the two germline ends. Germline values: CDR1 MNHEY, CDR2 SVGAGI. Here the CDR3 DNA reads TGTGCCAGCAGCACCGCTACGGGTTCACCCCTCCACTTT. Residues: CASSTATGSPLHF.

The chain carries TRBV27 and TRBJ1-2; D uncertain. CDR3 length: 14 residues. The V gene lost 4 bases and the J gene lost 6 bases, with 15 bases spanning the gap. The germline gives CDR1 MNHEY, CDR2 SMNVEV (reference sequence). CDR3 protein: CASSSHLAADGYTF. DNA for the CDR3: TGTGCCAGCAGTTCCCACCTGGCGGCCGATGGCTACACCTTC.

The chain is built from TRBV19 and TRBJ1-2; 7 bases line up with TRBD1. The germline gives CDR1 LNHDA, CDR2 SQIVND (reference sequence). The V segment lost 5 bases and the J segment 4 bases; nucleotides outside the gene matches: 19. The CDR3 loop spans 18 amino acids. CDR3 coding DNA: TGTGCCAGTAGTTTCCAGGGACAGCCTAATCCTACTTTCTATGGCTACACCTTC. Residues: CASSFQGQPNPTFYGYTF.

This clone was seen more than once but under ten times. The CDR3 region has the DNA TGCGCCAGCAGCCCCGGACAGTATTTGGGCAATGAGCAGTTCTTC. Residues: CASSPGQYLGNEQFF. The rearrangement joins TRBV4-1 to TRBJ2-1, with a weak D call TRBD1 (6 bases). This CDR3 spans 15 amino acids. Germline V gene lookup returns CDR1 MGHRA and CDR2 YSYEKL. The V gene lost 4 bases and the J gene lost 6 bases, with 16 bases spanning the gap.

This clone was recorded only once. The chain recombines TRBV4-2 with TRBJ1-3; 8 positions match TRBD1. CDR3 length equals 17 residues. The germline V gene encodes CDR1 LGHNA and CDR2 YNFKEQ. The V segment lost 0 bases and the J segment 0 bases; nucleotides outside the gene matches: 4. As DNA, the CDR3 is TGTGCCAGCAGCCAAGACGGACAGGGCAGCTCTGGAAACACCATATATTTT. Translated: CASSQDGQGSSGNTIYF.

V is TRBV13 and J is TRBJ2-4; 7 positions match TRBD1. The V gene end was trimmed by 2 bases and the J gene end by 0 bases; junction bases not matched to a gene: 19. Germline V lookup: CDR1 PRHDT, CDR2 FYEKMQ (reference sequence). The length of the CDR3 is 21 residues. The CDR3 region has the DNA TGTGCCAGCAGCTTAAAAGGCCGGGACAGCCACCATTTAATAGCCAAAAACATTCAGTACTTC. Translated: CASSLKGRDSHHLIAKNIQYF.

The V and J genes are TRBV4-1 and TRBJ1-5; D possibly corresponds to TRBD1 (6 bases). The CDR3 runs to 17 residues. Trimming cost V 4 bases and J 0 bases, with 16 bases left between them. CDR1 MGHRA and CDR2 YSYEKL come from the germline V gene. The CDR3 sequence is CASSLQQGPYSNQPQHF. The CDR3 nucleotides read TGCGCCAGCAGCCTACAACAGGGCCCTTATAGCAATCAGCCCCAGCATTTT.

This rearrangement joins TRBV28 to TRBJ1-2, with 7 bases that match TRBD1. The J segment lost 3 bases and the V segment lost 2 bases, leaving 3 bases of the junction unmatched. This CDR3 comprises 14 residues. Germline values: CDR1 MDHEN, CDR2 SYDVKM. The DNA for the CDR3 is TGTGCCAGCAGTTTACAGGGGGTTGACTATGGCTACACCTTC. Its protein product is CASSLQGVDYGYTF.

The chain carries TRBV5-1 and TRBJ1-2, with 9 nucleotides matching TRBD1. CDR3 size: 15 residues. Germline-derived CDR1 and CDR2 are SGHRS and YFSETQ. The ends lost 4 bases at V and 4 bases at J; junction bases unmatched: 8. The CDR3: CASSPTGTGSYGYTF. Written as DNA, the CDR3 is TGCGCCAGCAGCCCGACCGGGACAGGGAGCTATGGCTACACCTTC.

In nucleotides, the CDR3 is TGTGCCAGCAGCTGGGGACAGGGAAGCACAGATACGCAGTATTTT. It specifies CASSWGQGSTDTQYF. The rearrangement uses TRBV7-9 and TRBJ2-3, with 9 bases identical to TRBD1. The V and J ends lost 4 bases and 0 bases, in that order; junction bases with no gene match: 2. The germline CDR1 and CDR2 sequences are SEHNR and FQNEAQ (reference sequence). The CDR3 runs to 15 residues. The full variable domain, in which reference TRBV7-9 and TRBJ2-3 provide the parts outside the CDR3, is DTGVSQNPRHKITKRGQNVTFRCDPISEHNRLYWYRQTLGQGPEFLTYFQNEAQLEKSRLLSDRFSAERPKGSFSTLEIQRTEQGDSAMYLCASSWGQGSTDTQYFGPGTRLTVL.

The rearrangement links TRBV29-1 to TRBJ2-2; 7 positions agree with TRBD2. From germline, CDR1 is SQVTM and CDR2 ANQGSEA. The V and J ends lost 6 bases and 0 bases, in that order; junction bases with no gene match: 7. This CDR3 comprises 15 residues. In nucleotides, the CDR3 is TGCAGCGTGGCAGTGGCGGGAGCGAACACCGGGGAGCTGTTTTTT. Residues: CSVAVAGANTGELFF.

V and J are TRBV3-1 (or the pseudogene TRBV3-2) and TRBJ2-7; TRBD1 might be the D (7 bases). Trimming shortened V by 3 bases and J by 0 bases, and 9 bases separated the two germline ends. The CDR3 length is 14 residues. Germline V gene data show CDR1 as LGHDT and CDR2 as YNNKEL (reference sequence). DNA of the CDR3: TGTGCCAGCAGCCAGGAGGGGGCCTCCTACGAGCAGTACTTC. Translation gives CASSQEGASYEQYF.

The chain combines TRBV28 with TRBJ1-3, with D uncertain. The CDR3 consists of 15 residues. Germline values: CDR1 MDHEN, CDR2 SYDVKM. The ends were cut back, 1 base at V and 4 bases at J, with 11 bases in the middle. CDR3 DNA: TGTGCCAGCAGTTTATCACCTGACTTAGGAAACACCATATATTTT. It encodes CASSLSPDLGNTIYF.

The gene calls are TRBV5-1 and TRBJ1-1; possibly TRBD1 for D (6 bases). The CDR3 covers 16 residues. CDR1 and CDR2 (germline): SGHRS, YFSETQ. With 2 bases removed from V and 1 base from J, the gap between germline ends came to 15 bases. CDR3 residues: CASSFRQAKGNTEAFF. The CDR3 coding sequence is TGCGCCAGCAGCTTCAGACAGGCCAAGGGGAACACTGAAGCTTTCTTT.

The rearrangement joins TRBV7-2 to TRBJ2-1; D possibly corresponds to TRBD1 (7 bases). The V gene's germline CDR1 is SGHTA and CDR2 FQGNSA. The CDR3 consists of 16 residues. V lost 0 bases to trimming and J lost 7 bases, with 16 bases between them. CDR3 region: CASSLASTTGRNEQFF. The CDR3 bases are TGTGCCAGCAGCTTAGCCTCTACGACAGGGAGGAATGAGCAGTTCTTC.

The gene calls are TRBV18 and TRBJ1-1; 8 nucleotides match TRBD1. The germline V gene encodes CDR1 KGHSH and CDR2 LQKENI. V dropped 4 bases and J dropped 4; count of bases not matched to a gene: 11. This CDR3 contains 16 residues. CDR3 residues: CASSRNLDRVGTEAFF. The CDR3 DNA sequence: TGTGCCAGCTCACGCAACTTGGACAGGGTCGGCACTGAAGCTTTCTTT.

This chain joins TRBV6-6 and TRBJ2-7; 12 nucleotides match TRBD2. From germline, CDR1 is MNHNY and CDR2 SVGAGI (reference sequence). The CDR3 contains 16 residues. Losses at the gene ends were 6 bases for V and 0 bases for J; bases not matched to a gene: 6. CDR3 loop: CASSPPGLAGSYEQYF. CDR3 bases: TGTGCCAGCAGCCCCCCGGGACTAGCGGGCTCCTACGAGCAGTACTTC.

This chain connects TRBV5-1 to TRBJ2-1, with D perhaps matching TRBD2 (5 bases). Germline assignment: CDR1 SGHRS and CDR2 YFSETQ. V lost 0 bases to trimming and J lost 2 bases, with 15 bases between them. The CDR3 consists of 17 residues. The CDR3 DNA is TGCGCCAGCAGCTTGGTTGGAGGTCCTACCCCCTACAATGAGCAGTTCTTC. The encoded protein is CASSLVGGPTPYNEQFF.

The chain is built from TRBV3-1 (or the pseudogene TRBV3-2) and TRBJ2-7, with D possibly being TRBD1 (5 bases). V was shortened by 0 bases and J by 6 bases, with 15 bases between the two germline ends. The CDR3 is 15 residues long. CDR1 LGHDT and CDR2 YNNKEL come from the germline V gene (reference sequence). The CDR3 protein is CASSQDLGRAGEQYF. The CDR3 bases are TGTGCCAGCAGCCAAGATTTGGGCAGGGCAGGCGAGCAGTACTTC.

The V gene is TRBV2, the J gene TRBJ2-2; no reliable D call. Deletions cut 8 bases from V and 1 base from J, with 8 bases between. The CDR3 covers 13 residues. Germline CDR1 is SNHLY and CDR2 is FYNNEI. This CDR3 is CASLRGNTGELFF. As DNA, the CDR3 is TGTGCCAGCCTTCGCGGGAACACCGGGGAGCTGTTTTTT.

This clone was seen once. The V and J genes are TRBV18 and TRBJ2-2; D is perhaps TRBD2 (5 bases). The CDR3 consists of 17 residues. Trimming took 1 base from V and 6 from J, leaving 18 bases between them. Germline CDR1 KGHSH, CDR2 LQKENI. CDR3 in DNA: TGTGCCAGCTCACCACTTTTCGCGTACGGAGGTGCCGGGGAGCTGTTTTTT. Its protein is CASSPLFAYGGAGELFF. Using reference TRBV18 and TRBJ2-2 for the parts outside the CDR3, the full variable domain is NAGVMQNPRHLVRRRGQEARLRCSPMKGHSHVYWYRQLPEEGLKFMVYLQKENIIDESGMPKERFSAEFPKEGPSILRIQQVVRGDSAAYFCASSPLFAYGGAGELFFGEGSRLTVL.

Points on this clone: The junction shows a germline mismatch at one end, possibly a read error. The chain links TRBV7-7 to TRBJ2-7; the D gene is possibly TRBD1 (5 bases). CDR1 SSHAT and CDR2 FNYEAQ come from the germline V gene (reference sequence). The CDR3 length is 15 residues. CDR3 DNA sequence: TGTGCTAGCAGCTTAGCTCAGGGCCCCGGATACGAGCAGTACTTC. Translation: CASSLAQGPGYEQYF. The whole variable domain, remainder taken from reference TRBV7-7 and TRBJ2-7, is GAGVSQSPRYKVTKRGQDVTLRCDPISSHATLYWYQQALGQGPEFLTYFNYEAQPDKSGLPSDRFSAERPEGSISTLTIQRTEQRDSAMYRCASSLAQGPGYEQYFGPGTRLTVT.

This rearrangement joins TRBV7-8 to TRBJ1-2; D call uncertain. CDR1 and CDR2 (germline): SGHVS, FQNEAQ. The CDR3 loop spans 16 amino acids. V was clipped by 5 bases and J by 5 bases, with 21 bases between them. As DNA, the CDR3 is TGTGCCAGCAGCACGCGCGGCCGGGTTGTTATTTATGGCTACACCTTC. It codes for CASSTRGRVVIYGYTF.

This chain connects TRBV19 to TRBJ1-1; 8 bases match TRBD1. V lost 6 bases, J lost 3 bases, and 15 bases stayed unmatched. This CDR3 comprises 17 residues. Germline CDR1 LNHDA, CDR2 SQIVND (reference sequence). In nucleotides, the CDR3 is TGTGCCAGTAGCCCCCTCGCAGGGGGCGAGTGGTACACTGAAGCTTTCTTT. Residues: CASSPLAGGEWYTEAFF.

The chain employs TRBV4-1 and TRBJ1-1, with 8 bases lining up with TRBD1. J was trimmed by 4 bases and V by 0 bases; bases with no gene match: 7. CDR3 size: 16 residues. The V gene's germline CDR1 is MGHRA and CDR2 YSYEKL. The chain's CDR3 is CASSQEVGRGRTEAFF. The CDR3 DNA is TGCGCCAGCAGCCAAGAAGTGGGCAGGGGGCGCACTGAAGCTTTCTTT.

In this sample, this clone turned up once. CDR3: CASSSLSGLAGVFPPGELFF. The CDR3, as DNA: TGTGCCAGCAGCTCCCTTTCGGGACTAGCGGGAGTATTTCCCCCCGGGGAGCTGTTTTTT. The rearrangement joins TRBV11-3 to TRBJ2-2, with 14 bases that match TRBD2. This CDR3 spans 20 amino acids. Germline V gene lookup returns CDR1 SGHNT and CDR2 YENEEA. The ends lost 4 bases at V and 6 bases at J; junction bases unmatched: 16. The whole variable domain, remainder taken from reference TRBV11-3 and TRBJ2-2, is EAGVVQSPRYKIIEKKQPVAFWCNPISGHNTLYWYLQNLGQGPELLIRYENEEAVDDSQLPKDRFSAERLKGVDSTLKIQPAELGDSAVYLCASSSLSGLAGVFPPGELFFGEGSRLTVL.

J is TRBJ1-6 and V is TRBV7-8; 9 bases match TRBD1. The CDR3 runs to 14 residues. Germline-derived CDR1 and CDR2 are SGHVS and FQNEAQ. Losses at the gene ends were 5 bases for V and 10 bases for J; bases not matched to a gene: 6. The CDR3 coding sequence is TGTGCCAGCAGCCGACAGGGGGACGGCTCACCCCTCCACTTT. Protein sequence: CASSRQGDGSPLHF.